The 2 T cell receptor beta chains below all came from one sample that was sequenced in a study of a mutant IDH1 vaccine in newly diagnosed glioma (dated by TCRdb to the early 2020s). These receptors' targets are unknown. In the paper's terms, the time point label means: week 5, during vaccination. A 20-mer mutant IDH1 peptide at 300 micrograms in Montanide made up each vaccine dose, which was injected subcutaneously together with topical imiquimod. Library prep was done by the immunoSEQ multiplex PCR assay. TCRdb mirrors the immuneACCESS table, restricted to in-frame sequences. Some clones are absent from its copies; in checked studies, under half trace to an unresolved V gene, and the reason for the others is unknown. This sample holds 40,000 to 65,000 clones; around 80% were observed only once. The top ten hold roughly 1.8% of the sample. The specimen comprised PBMCs, sampled from a glioma patient whose treatment included an IDH1 peptide vaccine. The source is a woman in her thirties or forties with glioma.

V usage is TRBV5-6 and J usage is TRBJ1-2; TRBD1 might be the D (5 bases). Germline CDR1 reads SGHDT; CDR2 reads YYEEEE. V was trimmed by 0 bases and J by 4 bases, leaving 10 bases between them. The CDR3 spans 14 residues. The CDR3 spells CASSLEGRTYGYTF. The CDR3 DNA reads as TGTGCCAGCAGCTTGGAGGGGCGGACCTATGGCTACACCTTC.

This chain links TRBV5-1 with TRBJ2-7; D call uncertain. This CDR3 has 15 residues. Trimming took off 0 bases at V and 2 bases at J, with 12 bases between the two ends. CDR1 is SGHRS and CDR2 is YFSETQ in the germline V gene. The CDR3 DNA sequence: TGCGCCAGCAGCTTGGGGCCAGGAGAGACCTACGAGCAGTACTTC. Amino acid sequence: CASSLGPGETYEQYF.